Listed here is a single TCR beta chain. The data derive from a study of shared clonotypes between healthy human individuals. At the level of the study: CD4 naive and CD4 memory each took three plates per donor, while CD8 naive took two and CD8 memory one.

Sequencing was performed with immunoSEQ multiplex PCR; in TCRdb, only in-frame clones are kept and a portion is missing. The sample has roughly 2.6 million clones, 90% to 95% seen once; the top ten hold under 0.15%. The source of this sequence is a man younger than 30 in good health. Sequenced input: naive CD4+ T cells sorted from blood. As for subset: CD45RA+ positively selected.

Here the CDR3 reads CASSQDSGRGLYNEQFF. The CDR3 region has the DNA TGCGCCAGCAGCCAAGATTCGGGGCGAGGGCTCTACAATGAGCAGTTCTTC. The rearrangement links TRBV4-3 to TRBJ2-1, with D perhaps assigned TRBD1 or TRBD2 (5 bases each). Germline loops: CDR1 LGHNA, CDR2 YSLEER. The CDR3 totals 17 residues. V was trimmed by 0 bases and J by 3 bases, leaving 15 bases between them.